These 7 T cell receptor beta chains were sequenced from one sample in a study of PD-L1 blockade in urothelial cancer. Sequencing used immunoSEQ multiplex PCR; TCRdb keeps in-frame clones, though not all of them. The data show under 120,000 clones, about 85% seen once. Sequenced material: PBMCs, taken around atezolizumab (anti-PD-L1) treatment. The receptor set was obtained from a man aged 45 to 65 with urothelial cancer.

This clone was recorded once. V is TRBV11-2 and J is TRBJ2-2; 14 nucleotides align to TRBD2. The V and J ends lost 8 bases and 6 bases, in that order; junction bases with no gene match: 5. CDR1 and CDR2 from the germline V gene are SGHAT and FQNNGV. The CDR3 runs to 15 residues. The CDR3 region is CASGTSGSRAGELFF. CDR3 sequence (DNA): TGTGCCAGCGGGACTAGCGGGAGTCGTGCCGGGGAGCTGTTTTTT.

The chain employs TRBV18 and TRBJ2-7; perhaps TRBD2 as D (6 bases). Deletions cut 3 bases from V and 2 bases from J, with 14 bases between. CDR1 and CDR2 from the germline V gene are KGHSH and LQKENI. The CDR3 extends over 15 amino acids. The DNA for the CDR3 is TGTGCCAGCTCACCGGCCAGGACTAACACCTACGAGCAGTACTTC. Amino acid sequence: CASSPARTNTYEQYF.

The V gene is TRBV6-1, the J gene TRBJ2-2; TRBD2 agrees at 7 bases. Germline V gene sequence: CDR1 MNHNS, CDR2 SASEGT. The CDR3 is 18 amino acids. V lost 2 bases and J lost 3; bases outside the gene matches: 12. CDR3 sequence reads: CASSELASGTHYTGELFF. Here the CDR3 DNA reads TGTGCCAGCAGTGAATTGGCTAGCGGTACCCACTACACCGGGGAGCTGTTTTTT.

V gene TRBV7-9 combines with J gene TRBJ2-7; TRBD2 matches at 15 bases. V gave up 4 bases and J gave up 3 bases; unmatched junction bases: 7. Looked up from germline, CDR1 is SEHNR and CDR2 is FQNEAQ (reference sequence). CDR3 length equals 17 residues. The CDR3 sequence is CASSSSGTSGRSYEQYF. CDR3 coding DNA: TGTGCCAGCAGCTCCTCCGGGACTAGCGGGAGGAGCTACGAGCAGTACTTC.

This chain uses TRBV6-6 with TRBJ1-4, with D tentatively TRBD1 (5 bases). The germline CDR1 and CDR2 sequences are MNHNY and SVGAGI (reference sequence). Trimming cost V 6 bases and J 2 bases, with 13 bases left between them. This CDR3 has 15 amino acids. In DNA form, the CDR3 reads TGTGCCAGCAGAGCCCCGGCAGGGACTAATGAAAAACTGTTTTTT. It yields the protein CASRAPAGTNEKLFF.

The V and J genes are TRBV11-2 and TRBJ2-7; 7 nucleotides line up with TRBD1. Germline CDR1 SGHAT, CDR2 FQNNGV. V lost 4 bases, J lost 0 bases, and 15 bases stayed unmatched. The CDR3 length is 18 residues. The CDR3 is CASSSPTSGQDLSYEQYF. CDR3 nucleotides: TGTGCCAGCAGCTCGCCGACGAGTGGACAGGACCTCTCCTACGAGCAGTACTTC.

The chain combines TRBV5-1 with TRBJ2-7, with TRBD1 matching over 7 bases. Germline lookup yields CDR1 SGHRS and CDR2 YFSETQ. After removal of 1 base from V and 6 bases from J, the junction contained 10 bases not matched to a gene. The CDR3 is 15 residues long. CDR3 amino acids: CASSLLQTGSGEQYF. CDR3 sequence (DNA): TGCGCCAGCAGCTTGCTCCAGACAGGGTCGGGCGAGCAGTACTTC.